This T cell receptor (beta chain) was obtained from a study of cytomegalovirus exposure and HLA in healthy donors. In the PCR, 60 Vbeta and 13 Jbeta primers were used. Original processing methods: Among the unique TCR beta chains that a later analysis counted, about 79 million in all, about 10 million were shared. TCRdb's table, derived via immunoSEQ multiplex PCR, lists solely in-frame clones and lacks some. D and trimming were read from the DNA, whereas the V and J calls and clone size are those reported in that table. The table has about 130,000 clones, 75% to 85% seen once. There are 17 residues in the CDR3. CDR1 LNHDA and CDR2 SQIVND come from the germline V gene (reference sequence). V lost 6 bases and J lost 0; bases outside the gene matches: 12. Study-wide points: A later analysis showed that HLA-associated TCR beta chains had undergone more clonal expansion than equally common others. The classifier, whose performance was assessed in both the original and validation cohorts, reportedly diagnosed cytomegalovirus status with high specificity and sensitivity. The study had only CMV serostatus as immune exposure information.

This clone showed up just a few times. Its target is unknown. This sequence originates from a man aged 50 to 60 in good health and CMV-seronegative. The chain joins TRBV19 to TRBJ1-1; 8 nucleotides align to TRBD1. The sample consisted of PBMCs. CDR3 nucleotide sequence: TGTGCCAGTAGCCCCTGGACAGGGAGCTCCATGAACACTGAAGCTTTCTTT. Its translation: CASSPWTGSSMNTEAFF.